These T cell receptor beta chains were read from a single sample in a study of blood T cell repertoires in COVID-19. Method: immunoSEQ multiplex PCR; TCRdb's copy keeps in-frame clones and lacks some. The data show over 85,000 clones, around 88% seen once. What was sequenced was peripheral blood. The receptors derive from a woman older than 75 with acute or convalescent COVID-19. Each CDR3 is given with its conserved first and last residue. The D gene is left open where the match is weak. Only part of the rows carry a size: once, few, many, or a class if the clone is expanded.

NA | few | 11 | TRBJ1-1 | TRBV10-3 | TGTGCCATCAGTGGGGACACGGAAGCTTTCTTT | CAISGDTEAFF
NA | once | 15 | TRBJ1-5 | TRBV6-5 | TGTGCCAGCAGTTACAGGGGGTTGAGCAATCAGCCCCAGCATTTT | CASSYRGLSNQPQHF
NA | NA | 12 | TRBJ2-2 | TRBV28 | TGTGCCAGCAGTACAGGGTTAGGGGAGCTGTTTTTT | CASSTGLGELFF
NA | once | 12 | TRBJ2-2 | TRBV3-1/TRBV3-2 | TGTGCCAGCAGCCCTACGGCCGGGGAGCTGTTTTTT | CASSPTAGELFF
NA | NA | 15 | TRBJ2-7 | TRBV18 | TGTGCCAGCTCACCACCTGGGACACCCCTTTACGAGCAGTACTTC | CASSPPGTPLYEQYF
NA | NA | 16 | TRBJ2-3 | TRBV28 | TGTGCCAGCATTTCGGTCCGGGACACCCCGCCAGATACGCAGTATTTT | CASISVRDTPPDTQYF
NA | NA | 15 | TRBJ2-1 | TRBV11-3 | TGTGCCAGCAGCTTAGTGGGGGGTATCTACAATGAGCAGTTCTTC | CASSLVGGIYNEQFF
NA | NA | 16 | TRBJ2-2 | TRBV7-2 | TGTGCCAGCAGTTCCGGGGGGCTAGCCTCTACCGGGGAGCTGTTTTTT | CASSSGGLASTGELFF
NA | NA | 14 | TRBJ1-3 | TRBV2 | TGTGCCAGCAGTGAAACTCGCTCTGGAAACACCATATATTTT | CASSETRSGNTIYF
NA | once | 14 | TRBJ2-7 | TRBV7-6 | TGTGCCAGCAGCCCCCGCGATGTAGCTACGGGGCAGTACTTC | CASSPRDVATGQYF
NA | once | 14 | TRBJ2-7 | TRBV28 | TGTGCCAGCAGTTTATATGCAGGAACCTACGAGCAGTACTTC | CASSLYAGTYEQYF
NA | NA | 16 | TRBJ2-1 | TRBV7-9 | TGTGCCAGCAGCTTTGGCGGGGCCGTCTCCTACAATGAGCAGTTCTTC | CASSFGGAVSYNEQFF
NA | NA | 13 | TRBJ2-5 | TRBV3-1/TRBV3-2 | TGTGCCAGCACCCCACAATGGAGTGAGACCCAGTACTTC | CASTPQWSETQYF
TRBD1 | few | 14 | TRBJ2-3 | TRBV19 | TGTGCCAGTAGTAGGAGGACAGGGCCAGATACGCAGTATTTT | CASSRRTGPDTQYF
NA | NA | 11 | TRBJ1-6 | TRBV14 | TGTGCCAGTCTCCTTAATTCACCCCTCCACTTT | CASLLNSPLHF
TRBD1 | NA | 14 | TRBJ1-6 | TRBV28 | TGTGCCAGCAGCGCCGGGACAGGTCATGCACCCCTCCACTTT | CASSAGTGHAPLHF
NA | once | 14 | TRBJ2-2 | TRBV7-2 | TGTGCCAGCAGCTTAGCGGCTAGCACCGGGGAGCTGTTTTTT | CASSLAASTGELFF
TRBD1 | once | 14 | TRBJ1-2 | TRBV7-3 | TGTGCCAGCAGCTTAGTCCAGGGGGCTTGGGGCTACACCTTC | CASSLVQGAWGYTF
NA | NA | 15 | TRBJ1-5 | TRBV7-2 | TGTGCCAGCAGCGGAGGCGTCCGTACAAACCAGCCCCAGCATTTT | CASSGGVRTNQPQHF
NA | NA | 15 | TRBJ2-1 | TRBV4-1 | TGCGCCAGCAGCCAAGTGCCCCTTAGCGGAAGTGAGCAGTTCTTC | CASSQVPLSGSEQFF
NA | NA | 11 | TRBJ2-7 | TRBV2 | TGTGCCAGCACTCCCGGCTACGAGCAGTACTTC | CASTPGYEQYF
NA | once | 15 | TRBJ1-4 | TRBV19 | TGTGCCAGTAAACTGCGGGGGGGGCTAAATGAAAAACTGTTTTTT | CASKLRGGLNEKLFF
TRBD2 | NA | 15 | TRBJ2-3 | TRBV29-1 | TGCAGCCTTAGGGACGGACTAGCGGGGGGGCCGGGTATGTATTTT | CSLRDGLAGGPGMYF
NA | NA | 15 | TRBJ2-7 | TRBV24-1 | TGTGCCACCAGTGATCCTGGACAGCACAGCTACGAGCAGTACTTC | CATSDPGQHSYEQYF
TRBD1 | NA | 15 | TRBJ1-4 | TRBV9 | TGTGCCAGCAGCGTGACAGGGGGTAGAAATGAAAAACTGTTTTTT | CASSVTGGRNEKLFF
TRBD1 | NA | 13 | TRBJ1-4 | TRBV3-1/TRBV3-2 | TGTGCCAGCAGCCAAGTGACAGGGGAAAAACTGTTTTTT | CASSQVTGEKLFF
TRBD1 | few | 14 | TRBJ2-7 | TRBV3-1/TRBV3-2 | TGTGCCAGCAGCCAATCCGGGACAGGGAGGGAGCAGTACTTC | CASSQSGTGREQYF
TRBD2 | NA | 16 | TRBJ2-5 | TRBV5-1 | TGCGCCAGCAGCACAGGACTAGCGGGTGGAAAAGAGACCCAGTACTTC | CASSTGLAGGKETQYF
NA | NA | 13 | TRBJ1-2 | TRBV19 | TGTGCCAGTAGTATCGCGGTTAACTATGGCTACACCTTC | CASSIAVNYGYTF
NA | NA | 16 | TRBJ2-3 | TRBV5-4 | TGTGCCAGCAGCTCCCTGGGAGGCGGCGGCACAGATACGCAGTATTTT | CASSSLGGGGTDTQYF
NA | NA | 13 | TRBJ2-7 | TRBV5-4 | TGTGCCAGCAGCTTGACGGGATCTTACGAGCAGTACTTC | CASSLTGSYEQYF
TRBD2 | NA | 17 | TRBJ2-7 | TRBV6-1 | TGTGCCAGCAGTGAAAGGCCGTATAGCGGGGGGGTCTACGAGCAGTACTTC | CASSERPYSGGVYEQYF
TRBD1 | NA | 12 | TRBJ2-7 | TRBV12-3/TRBV12-4 | TGTGCCAGCCGGGACAGGACCTACGAGCAGTACTTC | CASRDRTYEQYF
NA | NA | 13 | TRBJ1-2 | TRBV6-5 | TGTGCCAGCAGCCCCGGGAGTTACTATGGCTACACCTTC | CASSPGSYYGYTF
NA | NA | 15 | TRBJ1-5 | TRBV2 | TGTGCCAGCAGTGTCTCGGGGAGAAGCAATCAGCCCCAGCATTTT | CASSVSGRSNQPQHF
TRBD1 | NA | 15 | TRBJ2-1 | TRBV11-3 | TGTGCCAGCAGCGAACAGGGGTCCTCCTACAATGAGCAGTTCTTC | CASSEQGSSYNEQFF
TRBD1 | NA | 16 | TRBJ2-3 | TRBV28 | TGTGCCAGCAGTTTAACCCCGACAGGGGGGACAGATACGCAGTATTTT | CASSLTPTGGTDTQYF
NA | NA | 15 | TRBJ1-6 | TRBV27 | TGTGCCAGCAGTCCAAGGTCCGGGTTCAATTCACCCCTCCACTTT | CASSPRSGFNSPLHF
TRBD1 | NA | 15 | TRBJ2-7 | TRBV4-1 | TGCGCCAGCAGCCAACGGACAGGGGGTCCCTACGAGCAGTACTTC | CASSQRTGGPYEQYF
NA | NA | 13 | TRBJ2-3 | TRBV2 | TGTGCCAGCATCAGGGATAGGACAGATACGCAGTATTTT | CASIRDRTDTQYF
NA | NA | 14 | TRBJ1-2 | TRBV28 | TGTGCCAGCACCCCGGGGGGGGCTCCTTATGGCTACACCTTC | CASTPGGAPYGYTF